The source of this T cell receptor beta chain is a study of blood T cell repertoires in COVID-19. Study-level information: The origin of the acute and convalescent COVID-19 samples was the United States, Italy and Spain. T cells, B-cell-depleted T cells, or PBMCs supplied cDNA or gDNA.

In the authors' workflow: Nucleated cell counts were estimated from reference gene primer amplification. TCRdb's table, derived via immunoSEQ multiplex PCR, lists solely in-frame clones and lacks some. V and J calls and clone size are copied from that table; D and trimming were computed from the DNA. The data hold approximately 120,000 clones, with about 76% observed a single time. The V gene end was trimmed by 5 bases and the J gene end by 5 bases; junction bases not matched to a gene: 7. Germline lookup yields CDR1 SGHRS and CDR2 YFSETQ. CDR3 length: 13 residues. The genes are TRBV5-1 and TRBJ2-7; 7 nucleotides match TRBD1. The specimen sequenced was peripheral blood. The TCR sequence derives from a man older than 75 with acute or convalescent COVID-19. CDR3 sequence (DNA): TGCGCCAGCAGTTCAGACAGGGTTCACGAGCAGTACTTC. It is translated as CASSSDRVHEQYF.